A single sample is the source of the 18 T cell receptor beta chains below, sequenced in a study of T cell responses to AZD1222 COVID-19 vaccine. The method was immunoSEQ multiplex PCR; TCRdb's version includes in-frame clones alone and lacks a portion of them. The data hold about 100,000 clones, with 88% observed a single time. The sample in question was peripheral blood, obtained on day 0 of AZD1222 vaccination. The receptors originated from an adult in good health.

This rearrangement joins TRBV6-1 to TRBJ1-5, with TRBD1 as a possible D gene (6 bases). The CDR3 covers 15 residues. Trimming shortened V by 3 bases and J by 4 bases, and 13 bases separated the two germline ends. CDR1 is MNHNS and CDR2 is SASEGT in the germline V gene. CDR3: CASSEQQGWNQPQHF. CDR3 nucleotides: TGTGCCAGCAGTGAGCAACAGGGCTGGAATCAGCCCCAGCATTTT.

This sequence joins TRBV3-1 (or the pseudogene TRBV3-2) and TRBJ2-1; TRBD2 agrees at 8 bases. The trim removed 0 bases at V and 3 bases at J, leaving 7 bases unmatched. Germline V gene lookup returns CDR1 LGHDT and CDR2 YNNKEL (reference sequence). The CDR3 runs 17 residues. CDR3 DNA: TGTGCCAGCAGCCAAGAAGGACTAGCAGCCGGCTACAATGAGCAGTTCTTC. Amino acids: CASSQEGLAAGYNEQFF.

This chain joins TRBV6-5 and TRBJ2-7, with 9 bases aligning to TRBD2. Germline trimming cut 0 bases from V and 7 bases from J; bases unmatched to any gene: 7. This CDR3 has 15 residues. Germline V gene data show CDR1 as MNHEY and CDR2 as SVGAGI. The CDR3 DNA reads TGTGCCAGCAGTTACTCCGGCGGGAGGGCCGCGGAGCAGTACTTC. It encodes CASSYSGGRAAEQYF.

The chain couples TRBV2 to TRBJ2-7, with a weak D call TRBD1 (5 bases). The CDR3 is 15 amino acids. Germline V lookup: CDR1 SNHLY, CDR2 FYNNEI. The ends were cut back, 4 bases at V and 0 bases at J, with 13 bases in the middle. The CDR3 sequence: CASSARQSSSYEQYF. Written as DNA, the CDR3 is TGTGCCAGCAGTGCGAGACAGTCGAGCTCCTACGAGCAGTACTTC.

The CDR3 DNA is TGTGCCAGCACCTGGACAGGGGCCGATCAGCCCCAGCATTTT. Translation: CASTWTGADQPQHF. The chain carries TRBV2 and TRBJ1-5, with 9 bases aligning to TRBD1. Trimming cost V 7 bases and J 5 bases; bases outside gene matches: 6. Germline lookup yields CDR1 SNHLY and CDR2 FYNNEI. This CDR3 has 14 amino acids.

This clone has a handful of counts. Other DNA sequences in the sample encode the same CDR3. This chain links TRBV7-9 with TRBJ2-7, with 8 bases that match TRBD1. The germline V gene encodes CDR1 SEHNR and CDR2 FQNEAQ (reference sequence). This CDR3 spans 18 amino acids. Unmatched junction bases numbered 18, after V lost 2 bases and J lost 6 bases. In DNA, the CDR3 is TGTGCCAGCAGCTTAAGGGGGTCAGGGGGCTCACCATGGGGCGAGCAGTACTTC. This translates into CASSLRGSGGSPWGEQYF.

The chain recombines TRBV6-6 with TRBJ1-2; 10 bases map to TRBD1. This CDR3 contains 13 residues. Germline V gene sequence: CDR1 MNHNY, CDR2 SVGAGI (reference sequence). V gave up 6 bases and J gave up 3 bases; unmatched junction bases: 1. CDR3 bases: TGTGCCAGCAGGACAGGGGGCGACTATGGCTACACCTTC. This sequence encodes CASRTGGDYGYTF.

V and J are TRBV7-9 and TRBJ2-1; 10 bases line up with TRBD2. Germline values: CDR1 SEHNR, CDR2 FQNEAQ (reference sequence). The CDR3 consists of 16 residues. The junction had 4 bases not matched to a gene; V was cut back by 1 base and J by 4 bases. This CDR3 is CASSLESGREYNEQFF. As DNA, the CDR3 is TGTGCCAGCAGCTTAGAAAGCGGGAGGGAGTACAATGAGCAGTTCTTC.

This chain connects TRBV7-8 to TRBJ1-6; D might be TRBD1 (5 bases). The ends were cut back, 5 bases at V and 10 bases at J, with 12 bases in the middle. Germline CDR1 is SGHVS and CDR2 is FQNEAQ. The CDR3 length is 13 residues. The CDR3 loop is CASSMRQSSPLHF. The DNA of the CDR3 is TGTGCCAGCAGCATGAGACAGTCCTCACCCCTCCACTTT.

A few counts support this clone. The junction and the germline gene differ at one end; a read error may be behind it. The rearrangement uses TRBV12-3 or TRBV12-4 and TRBJ2-2, with TRBD2 matching 10 bases. The CDR3 runs 13 residues. CDR3 in DNA: TGTGCCAGCAGGTTAGCGGGAGGACGGGAGCTGTTTTTT. The encoded protein is CASRLAGGRELFF.

The rearrangement uses TRBV4-3 and TRBJ2-7; D ambiguous. CDR1 is LGHNA, CDR2 YSLEER, per germline. CDR3 length: 15 residues. The V end lost 0 bases, the J end lost 2 bases, and 11 bases lay between the germline ends. The CDR3 DNA reads TGCGCCAGCAGCCAAGAACAAGGCCCTACCTACGAGCAGTACTTC. It translates to CASSQEQGPTYEQYF.

This clone was observed a single time. The rearrangement links TRBV2 to TRBJ1-5; no clear D gene. The V and J ends lost 8 bases and 2 bases respectively, with 13 bases between them. Germline V gene lookup returns CDR1 SNHLY and CDR2 FYNNEI. The CDR3 has 14 amino acids. The CDR3 region has the DNA TGTGCCAGCGGGGAGGAGGTAGGCAATCAGCCCCAGCATTTT. This translates into CASGEEVGNQPQHF.

The genes are TRBV11-2 and TRBJ1-1; D gene unclear. Trimming cost V 2 bases and J 1 base, with 2 bases left between them. Germline V gene lookup returns CDR1 SGHAT and CDR2 FQNNGV. CDR3 length: 12 amino acids. The CDR3 region has the DNA TGTGCCAGCAGCTTAAAGAACACTGAAGCTTTCTTT. It yields the protein CASSLKNTEAFF.

The table lists this clone with a few counts. V and J are TRBV19 and TRBJ2-7; D might be TRBD1 or TRBD2, each matching 5 bases. The CDR3 has 14 residues. V was pared by 3 bases and J by 3 bases, with 12 bases between. Germline CDR1 LNHDA, CDR2 SQIVND (reference sequence). In DNA, the CDR3 is TGTGCCAGTAGTATGTACCGAGGGGACTACGAGCAGTACTTC. This codes for CASSMYRGDYEQYF.

The chain has TRBV5-6 and TRBJ2-1, with 12 bases aligning to TRBD2. Germline assignment: CDR1 SGHDT and CDR2 YYEEEE. V shed 4 bases and J 3 bases; nucleotides not matched to a gene: 8. This CDR3 comprises 17 residues. In nucleotides, the CDR3 is TGTGCCAGCAGCCACTCCATACTAGCGGGAGGCTACAATGAGCAGTTCTTC. Its protein is CASSHSILAGGYNEQFF.

The rearrangement joins TRBV7-6 to TRBJ2-3; 11 nucleotides agree with TRBD2. Trimming cost V 2 bases and J 0 bases; bases outside gene matches: 16. In germline, CDR1 is SGHVS, CDR2 FNYEAQ. The CDR3 has 21 residues. This CDR3 reads CASSLPVRLAGTHSSTDTQYF. The CDR3 DNA reads TGTGCCAGCAGCTTACCGGTTAGACTAGCGGGAACCCACTCTAGCACAGATACGCAGTATTTT.

V and J are TRBV7-2 and TRBJ2-7; 7 bases are shared with TRBD2. V lost 4 bases and J lost 6; bases outside the gene matches: 12. This CDR3 is 15 amino acids long. CDR1 and CDR2 from the germline V gene are SGHTA and FQGNSA. The CDR3 DNA sequence: TGTGCCAGCAGCTCTTTAGGGAGGGAGGCTGCCGAGCAGTACTTC. This gives the protein CASSSLGREAAEQYF.

V gene TRBV2 combines with J gene TRBJ1-2; D is undetermined. The V gene's germline CDR1 is SNHLY and CDR2 FYNNEI. Trimming took off 6 bases at V and 5 bases at J, with 7 bases between the two ends. The CDR3 is made up of 11 amino acids. The CDR3 coding sequence is TGTGCCAGCAGGGGAGAATATGGCTACACCTTC. It translates to CASRGEYGYTF.